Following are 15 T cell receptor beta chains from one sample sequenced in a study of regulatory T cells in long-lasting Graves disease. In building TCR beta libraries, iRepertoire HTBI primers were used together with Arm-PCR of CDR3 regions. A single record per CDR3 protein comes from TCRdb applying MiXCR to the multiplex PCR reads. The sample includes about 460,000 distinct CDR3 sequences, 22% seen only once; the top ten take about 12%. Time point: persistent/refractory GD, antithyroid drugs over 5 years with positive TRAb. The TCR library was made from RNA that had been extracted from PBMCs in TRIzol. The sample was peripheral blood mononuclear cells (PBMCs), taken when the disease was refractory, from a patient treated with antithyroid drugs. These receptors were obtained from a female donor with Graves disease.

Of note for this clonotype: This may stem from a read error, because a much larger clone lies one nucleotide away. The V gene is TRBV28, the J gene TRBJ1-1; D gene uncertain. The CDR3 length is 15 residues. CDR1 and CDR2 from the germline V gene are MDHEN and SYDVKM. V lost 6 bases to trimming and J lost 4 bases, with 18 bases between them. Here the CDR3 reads CASRPREERVTEAFF. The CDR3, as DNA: TGTGCCAGCAGACCTAGGGAGGAAAGGGTCACTGAAGCTTTCTTT.

The CDR3 nucleotides are TGTGCCAGTAGTCCACGCCCGACAGGGGAGCATGGCTACACCTTC. It translates to CASSPRPTGEHGYTF. The genes are TRBV19 and TRBJ1-2, with 8 bases that match TRBD1. This CDR3 has 15 residues. V dropped 5 bases and J dropped 6; count of bases not matched to a gene: 11. The germline V gene has CDR1 LNHDA and CDR2 SQIVND (reference sequence).

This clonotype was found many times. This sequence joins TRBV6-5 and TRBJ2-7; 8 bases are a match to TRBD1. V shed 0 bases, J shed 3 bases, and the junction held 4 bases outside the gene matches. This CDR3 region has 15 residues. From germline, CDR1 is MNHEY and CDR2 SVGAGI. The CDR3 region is CASSYSDRAFYEQYF. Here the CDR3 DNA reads TGTGCCAGCAGTTACTCGGACAGGGCCTTCTACGAGCAGTACTTC.

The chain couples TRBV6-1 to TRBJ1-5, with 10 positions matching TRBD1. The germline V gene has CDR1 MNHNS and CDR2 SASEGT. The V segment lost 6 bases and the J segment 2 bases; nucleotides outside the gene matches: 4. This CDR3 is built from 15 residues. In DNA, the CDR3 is TGTGCCAGCAGGGGACAGGGGAAACGCAATCAGCCCCAGCATTTT. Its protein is CASRGQGKRNQPQHF.

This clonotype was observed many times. CDR3 DNA: TGTGCCAGCAGTCAGGGACCCACCTACGAGCAGTACTTC. Its translation is CASSQGPTYEQYF. The V gene is TRBV12-3 or TRBV12-4, the J gene TRBJ2-7, with D perhaps matching TRBD1 or TRBD2 (5 bases each). The V gene lost 5 bases and the J gene lost 2 bases, with 10 bases spanning the gap. This CDR3 contains 13 residues.

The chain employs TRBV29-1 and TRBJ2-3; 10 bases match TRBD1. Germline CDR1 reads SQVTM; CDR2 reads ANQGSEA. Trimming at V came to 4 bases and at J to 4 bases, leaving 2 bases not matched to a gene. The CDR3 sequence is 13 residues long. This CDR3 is CSVGQGASDTQYF. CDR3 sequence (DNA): TGCAGCGTTGGACAGGGGGCGTCAGATACGCAGTATTTT.

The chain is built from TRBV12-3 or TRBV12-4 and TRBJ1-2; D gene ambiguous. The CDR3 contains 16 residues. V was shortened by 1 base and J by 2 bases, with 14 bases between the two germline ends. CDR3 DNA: TGTGCCAGCAGTTTAGATTATGGTAACGGGAACTATGGCTACACCTTC. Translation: CASSLDYGNGNYGYTF.

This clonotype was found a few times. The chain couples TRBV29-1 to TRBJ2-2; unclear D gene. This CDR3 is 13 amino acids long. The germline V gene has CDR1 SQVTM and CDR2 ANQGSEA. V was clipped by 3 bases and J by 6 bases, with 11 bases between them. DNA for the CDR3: TGCAGCGTTGACTTGGGTGGGGCCGGGGAGCTGTTTTTT. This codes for CSVDLGGAGELFF.

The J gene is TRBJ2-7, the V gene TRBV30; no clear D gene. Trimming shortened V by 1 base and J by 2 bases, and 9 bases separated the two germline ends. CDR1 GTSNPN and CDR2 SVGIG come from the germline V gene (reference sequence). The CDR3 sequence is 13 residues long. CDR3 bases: TGTGCCTGGAGTGGCGGTAACCCCTACGAGCAGTACTTC. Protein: CAWSGGNPYEQYF.

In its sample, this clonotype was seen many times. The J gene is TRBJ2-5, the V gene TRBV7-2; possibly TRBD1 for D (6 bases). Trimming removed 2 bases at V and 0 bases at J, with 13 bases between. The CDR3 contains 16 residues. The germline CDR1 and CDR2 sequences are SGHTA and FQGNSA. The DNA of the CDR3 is TGTGCCAGCAGCTTACTGGGGCAGGGGAACCAAGAGACCCAGTACTTC. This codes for CASSLLGQGNQETQYF.

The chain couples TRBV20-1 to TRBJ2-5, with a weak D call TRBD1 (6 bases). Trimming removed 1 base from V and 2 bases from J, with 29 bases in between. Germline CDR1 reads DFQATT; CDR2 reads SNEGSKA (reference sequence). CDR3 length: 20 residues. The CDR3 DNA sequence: TGCAGTGCTAGAGTTTTCAGAGGGGGTAGCGCGGACCATGGACAAGAGACCCAGTACTTC. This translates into CSARVFRGGSADHGQETQYF.

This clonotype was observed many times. CDR3 in amino acids: CASSILVGSDEAFF. Written as DNA, the CDR3 is TGTGCCAGTAGTATCCTGGTAGGGAGCGATGAAGCTTTCTTT. This chain uses TRBV19 with TRBJ1-1; no firm D call. CDR1 LNHDA and CDR2 SQIVND come from the germline V gene (reference sequence). The CDR3 contains 14 residues. Trimming left V 3 bases short and J 7 bases short, with 15 bases between.

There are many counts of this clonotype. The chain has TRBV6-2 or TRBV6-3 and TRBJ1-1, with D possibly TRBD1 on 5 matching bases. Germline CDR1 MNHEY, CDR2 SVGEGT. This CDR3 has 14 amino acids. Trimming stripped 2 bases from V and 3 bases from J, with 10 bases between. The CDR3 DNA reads TGTGCCAGCAGTTACGGGACTTTGGACACTGAAGCTTTCTTT. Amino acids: CASSYGTLDTEAFF.

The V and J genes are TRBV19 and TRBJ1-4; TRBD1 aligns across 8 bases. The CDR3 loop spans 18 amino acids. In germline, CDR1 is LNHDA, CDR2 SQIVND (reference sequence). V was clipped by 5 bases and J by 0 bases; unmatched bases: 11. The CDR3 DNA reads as TGTGCCAGTAGTCGGGACAGGAGTCCGTCCACAACTAATGAAAAACTGTTTTTT. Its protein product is CASSRDRSPSTTNEKLFF.

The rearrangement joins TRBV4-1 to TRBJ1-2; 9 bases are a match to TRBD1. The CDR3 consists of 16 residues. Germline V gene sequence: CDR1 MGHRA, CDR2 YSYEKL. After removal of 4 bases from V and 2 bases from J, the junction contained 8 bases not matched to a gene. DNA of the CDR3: TGCGCCAGCAGCCTCACCTCCGGACAGGGGAACTATGGCTACACCTTC. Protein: CASSLTSGQGNYGYTF.